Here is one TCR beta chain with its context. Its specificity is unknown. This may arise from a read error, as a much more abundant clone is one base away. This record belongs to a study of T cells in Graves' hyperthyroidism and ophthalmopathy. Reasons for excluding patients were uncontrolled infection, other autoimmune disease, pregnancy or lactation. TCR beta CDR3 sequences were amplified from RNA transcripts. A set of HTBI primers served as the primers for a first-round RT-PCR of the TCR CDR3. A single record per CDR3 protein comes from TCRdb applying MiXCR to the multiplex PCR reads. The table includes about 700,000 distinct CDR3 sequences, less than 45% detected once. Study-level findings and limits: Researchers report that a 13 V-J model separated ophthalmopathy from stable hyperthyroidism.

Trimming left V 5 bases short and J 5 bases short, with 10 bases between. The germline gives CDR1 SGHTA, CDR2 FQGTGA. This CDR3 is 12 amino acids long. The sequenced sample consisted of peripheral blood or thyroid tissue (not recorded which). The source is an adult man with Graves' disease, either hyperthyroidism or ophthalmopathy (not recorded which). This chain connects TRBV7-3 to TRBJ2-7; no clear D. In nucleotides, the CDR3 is TGTGCCAGCAGCCCCGACTCTGACGAGCAGTACTTC. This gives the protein CASSPDSDEQYF.